A single sample gave rise to the 18 T cell receptor beta chains below, sequenced in a study of T cell responses to AZD1222 COVID-19 vaccine (dated by TCRdb to the early 2020s). Library preparation used the immunoSEQ multiplex PCR assay. The clones in this table, taken by TCRdb from immuneACCESS, are in-frame only. Not every clone is retained; where verified, under half of the shortfall comes from an unresolved V gene, and the cause of the rest is unknown. The sample table shows some 130,000 clones, and roughly 84% are seen once. The ten largest clonotypes hold over 4% of the sample. The time point label on this specimen signifies: baseline before first vaccination. Sequencing used peripheral blood, obtained on day 0 of AZD1222 vaccination. Every receptor here comes from an adult in good health.

The chain uses TRBV20-1 and TRBJ1-6; TRBD1 might be the D (6 bases). V was shortened by 3 bases and J by 8 bases, with 17 bases between the two germline ends. Germline lookup yields CDR1 DFQATT and CDR2 SNEGSKA (reference sequence). The CDR3 covers 15 residues. CDR3 DNA sequence: TGCAGTGCTAGTCCCGAGACAGGCAGATATTCACCCCTCCACTTT. It codes for CSASPETGRYSPLHF.

The count of this clone is one. The J gene is TRBJ1-1, the V gene TRBV29-1; D is unresolved. The V and J ends lost 7 bases and 2 bases respectively, with 11 bases between them. Germline lookup yields CDR1 SQVTM and CDR2 ANQGSEA. The CDR3 covers 12 residues. The CDR3 DNA reads as TGCAGCGCCGGATATCTTAACACTGAAGCTTTCTTT. Encoded protein: CSAGYLNTEAFF.

V usage is TRBV25-1 and J usage is TRBJ1-1; D uncertain. CDR3 length equals 13 residues. The germline gives CDR1 MGHDK, CDR2 SYGVNS. Trimming took 1 base from V and 10 from J, leaving 13 bases between them. Written as DNA, the CDR3 is TGTGCCAGCAGTGAATCCCGGGCCCAAGGAGCTTTCTTT. Translation: CASSESRAQGAFF. Full variable domain (remainder filled in from reference TRBV25-1 and TRBJ1-1): EADIYQTPRYLVIGTGKKITLECSQTMGHDKMYWYQQDPGMELHLIHYSYGVNSTEKGDLSSESTVSRIRTEHFPLTLESARPSHTSQYLCASSESRAQGAFFGQGTRLTVV.

The J gene is TRBJ2-7, the V gene TRBV5-1, with D perhaps being TRBD1 or TRBD2 (6 bases each). Trimming removed 0 bases from V and 7 bases from J, with 14 bases in between. The CDR3 spans 14 residues. Germline V gene lookup returns CDR1 SGHRS and CDR2 YFSETQ. CDR3 sequence (DNA): TGCGCCAGCAGCTTGGAGGGGGGCGTAGGGGAGCAGTACTTC. Protein sequence: CASSLEGGVGEQYF. Using reference TRBV5-1 and TRBJ2-7 for the parts outside the CDR3, the full variable domain is KAGVTQTPRYLIKTRGQQVTLSCSPISGHRSVSWYQQTPGQGLQFLFEYFSETQRNKGNFPGRFSGRQFSNSRSEMNVSTLELGDSALYLCASSLEGGVGEQYFGPGTRLTVT.

The chain carries TRBV6-1 and TRBJ2-7; D remains ambiguous. The germline V and J ends were trimmed by 1 base and 4 bases, with 11 bases remaining between them. The CDR3 has 14 residues. CDR1 and CDR2 (germline): MNHNS, SASEGT. CDR3 amino acids: CASSEGPGRYEQYF. The CDR3 bases are TGTGCCAGCAGTGAAGGCCCCGGCCGATACGAGCAGTACTTC.

This chain uses TRBV19 with TRBJ2-7; 11 nucleotides agree with TRBD1. Germline V gives CDR1 LNHDA, CDR2 SQIVND (reference sequence). CDR3 length: 15 residues. J lost 2 bases, V lost 6 bases, and 6 bases had no gene match. The CDR3 reads CASSWTGGYTYEQYF. CDR3 in DNA: TGTGCCAGTAGCTGGACAGGGGGCTATACCTACGAGCAGTACTTC.

This chain uses TRBV29-1 with TRBJ1-2, with D tentatively TRBD1 (5 bases). Germline V CDR1 and CDR2: SQVTM, ANQGSEA. The V and J ends lost 1 base and 10 bases respectively, with 10 bases between them. The CDR3 has 11 residues. CDR3 sequence: CSVEGWGDYTF. The DNA for the CDR3 is TGCAGCGTTGAAGGATGGGGGGACTACACCTTC. Supplemented by reference TRBV29-1 and TRBJ1-2, the full variable domain reads SAVISQKPSRDICQRGTSLTIQCQVDSQVTMMFWYRQQPGQSLTLIATANQGSEATYESGFVIDKFPISRPNLTFSTLTVSNMSPEDSSIYLCSVEGWGDYTFGSGTRLTVV.

The chain joins TRBV9 to TRBJ1-6; D is perhaps TRBD1 (5 bases). CDR1 is SGDLS, CDR2 YYNGEE, per germline. Trimming left V 0 bases short and J 6 bases short, with 7 bases between. The CDR3 sequence is 14 residues long. CDR3 region: CASSVAGPNSPLHF. CDR3 bases: TGTGCCAGCAGCGTAGCGGGGCCTAATTCACCCCTCCACTTT.

V usage is TRBV12-5 and J usage is TRBJ1-2, with D uncertain. The germline V gene encodes CDR1 LGHNT and CDR2 FRNRAP. Trimming took off 7 bases at V and 2 bases at J, with 14 bases between the two ends. The CDR3 extends over 14 amino acids. The CDR3 DNA reads as TGTGCTAGTGCAAAAGATCACATCAACTATGGCTACACCTTC. This gives the protein CASAKDHINYGYTF.

J is TRBJ1-1 and V is TRBV30; no firm D call. The CDR3 contains 12 residues. The germline CDR1 and CDR2 sequences are GTSNPN and SVGIG (reference sequence). Trimming removed 2 bases at V and 2 bases at J, with 6 bases between. In nucleotides, the CDR3 is TGTGCCTGGAGTATGGGTAACACTGAAGCTTTCTTT. Amino acid sequence: CAWSMGNTEAFF.

V is TRBV6-5 and J is TRBJ1-5; no reliable D call. Germline V gene lookup returns CDR1 MNHEY and CDR2 SVGAGI. V lost 10 bases and J 6 bases, leaving 19 bases between the germline ends. The CDR3 spans 14 residues. The CDR3 DNA follows: TGTGCCACCGGCCCTCCGGGGATAGCTCAGCCCCAGCATTTT. Translating gives CATGPPGIAQPQHF.

The chain combines TRBV5-1 with TRBJ2-2, with D hard to call. With 0 bases removed from V and 4 bases from J, the gap between germline ends came to 10 bases. Per germline, CDR1 SGHRS and CDR2 YFSETQ. This CDR3 has 15 residues. CDR3 region: CASSLDIIGTGELFF. CDR3 coding DNA: TGCGCCAGCAGCTTGGACATTATCGGCACCGGGGAGCTGTTTTTT.

The chain is built from TRBV27 and TRBJ1-2, with TRBD1 as a possible D gene (5 bases). There are 13 residues in the CDR3. The V end was cut by 5 bases, the J end by 7 bases, with 14 bases between. CDR1 and CDR2 (germline): MNHEY, SMNVEV (reference sequence). The CDR3 loop is CASSTTGLSGYTF. Written as DNA, the CDR3 is TGTGCCAGCAGTACTACAGGTTTAAGTGGCTACACCTTC.

This clone was detected only once. This chain joins TRBV6-2 or TRBV6-3 and TRBJ1-5; D is perhaps TRBD1 (5 bases). V lost 7 bases to trimming and J lost 4 bases, with 26 bases between them. This CDR3 is built from 18 residues. Germline V gene lookup returns CDR1 MNHEY and CDR2 SVGEGT. The CDR3 sequence: CASTPGRGPSSGNQPQHF. CDR3 DNA sequence: TGTGCCAGCACCCCCGGGAGGGGACCTTCGTCTGGGAATCAGCCCCAGCATTTT.

V gene TRBV5-5 combines with J gene TRBJ1-3, with 7 bases lining up with TRBD1. Germline CDR1 and CDR2: SGHKS and YYEKEE (reference sequence). Losses at the gene ends were 3 bases for V and 0 bases for J; bases not matched to a gene: 3. The CDR3 loop spans 15 amino acids. The CDR3 nucleotides are TGTGCCAGCAGCTGGGGGACAGCCTCTGGAAACACCATATATTTT. Translation gives CASSWGTASGNTIYF.

CDR3 nucleotide sequence: TGTGCCACCAGCGCAGGCGGGTTTGGGGCCCAAAACGAGCAGTACTTC. Encoded protein: CATSAGGFGAQNEQYF. This chain links TRBV15 with TRBJ2-7, with D perhaps TRBD1 or TRBD2 (5 bases each). V was trimmed by 5 bases and J by 5 bases, leaving 22 bases between them. This CDR3 contains 16 residues. Per germline, CDR1 LNHNV and CDR2 YYDKDF (reference sequence).

The chain uses TRBV18 and TRBJ1-1, with D possibly TRBD1 on 5 matching bases. The germline V gene has CDR1 KGHSH and CDR2 LQKENI. The CDR3 runs 15 residues. V lost 0 bases, J lost 11 bases, and 19 bases lay in between. CDR3 residues: CASSPPRSWGEAAFF. The CDR3 DNA reads TGTGCCAGCTCACCACCGAGGAGTTGGGGGGAGGCGGCTTTCTTT.

In this sample, this clone turned up once. This chain links TRBV6-5 with TRBJ2-7, with 9 bases aligning to TRBD1. The J segment lost 6 bases and the V segment lost 2 bases, leaving 8 bases of the junction unmatched. In germline, CDR1 is MNHEY, CDR2 SVGAGI. The CDR3 spans 15 residues. CDR3 residues: CASSYGTGPYSEQYF. CDR3 in DNA: TGTGCCAGCAGTTACGGGACAGGGCCCTACAGCGAGCAGTACTTC.